This T cell receptor (beta chain) was obtained from a study of Tregs in tolerant kidney transplant recipients (dated by TCRdb to about 2019). Turning to the overall study: Before combined kidney and bone marrow transplantation, this study identified donor-specific regulatory T cells using TCRbeta sequencing and then followed those same cells after transplant. TCRbeta repertoire sequencing was used in 3 healthy controls to compare several methods for expanding Tregs specific for an allogeneic donor. The full study reports these points: Biological reproducibility was not directly assessed, although technical replication error appeared to be minimal. The most biologically relevant and donor-specific TCRbeta repertoire appeared to be identified by expanding Tregs with activated donor B cells. Because only a small number of patients were included, the study had limitations, and the results will need to be validated in larger populations as well as under other immunosuppression protocols.

The junction shows trimming of 2 bases on V and 8 bases on J, plus 9 bases between the germline ends. CDR1 and CDR2 were assigned from the germline V gene as MNHEY and SVGAGI. The CDR3 starts with the cysteine, ends with the phenylalanine, and has 12 residues. This entry keeps only the CDR3 DNA: 36 bases, framed from base 1. This clone was seen only once. The clone's antigen remains unknown. One base away there is no much larger clone; base qualities are not given. Genomic DNA was extracted from sorted cells with the QIAGEN DNeasy Blood and Tissue Kit for TCRbeta CDR3 sequencing. Through immunoSEQ, high-throughput TCRbeta CDR3 sequencing was done commercially, including PCR amplification with internal controls and bias correction. The authors' analysis ran thus. A unique productive TCRbeta sequence was defined by the CDR3 nucleotide sequence when primers matched, and otherwise by the CDR3 amino acid sequence together with the Vbeta and Jbeta genes. To correct for sorting error, sequences found in more than one sorted population at a frequency ratio of 2:1 or less were discarded, and the remaining shared sequences were assigned to the population with the higher frequency. A sequence counted as donor-reactive if, in CFSE-low cells, the sequence had a frequency of at least 0.01% and was expanded at least 5-fold compared with unstimulated cells. Jensen-Shannon divergence, calculated on the top 100 TCRbeta sequences ranked by frequency, was used to quantify repertoire divergence. When a sample had multiple sequencing runs, each run was corrected for sorting error separately and the runs were then pooled. The immuneACCESS repertoire file appears here via TCRdb, limited to in-frame rearrangements. These files lack a portion of the clones; in checked studies, under half of the deficit traces to unresolved V genes, and the cause of the others is not known. V, J and clone size reflect that table, while D and trimming were determined from the DNA. This sample is represented by 110,000 or so clones; about 91% of them were singletons. More than 0.45% of the sample rests with the top ten.

Unstimulated Tregs (CD4+CD25+CD127-), CD4+ non-Tregs (CD4+CD25-), CD4 and CD8 cells were FACS-sorted from thawed PBMCs. Blood from healthy controls was obtained either from healthy volunteers or as purchased buffy coats. Healthy control blood was separated into PBMCs by Ficoll density gradient and cryopreserved, and patient PBMCs were collected both before and after transplant. The chain is assembled from TRBV6-5 and TRBJ1-2; possibly the D gene is TRBD1, per 5 matching bases. The sequenced material came from CD4+ T cells from blood. This TCR was sampled from a human donor in good health. The CDR3 corresponds to CASSYNRFGYTF. The bases are TGTGCCAGCAGTTACAACAGGTTCGGCTACACCTTC.